The 29 T cell receptor beta chains reported below all come from one sample, sequenced in a study of cytomegalovirus exposure and HLA in healthy donors. With 60 Vbeta and 13 Jbeta primers, the PCR was carried out. The method was immunoSEQ multiplex PCR; TCRdb's version includes in-frame clones alone and lacks a portion of them. The repertoire consists of roughly 92,000 clones, with about 7.6% occurring once and the leading ten covering approximately 2.5%. Sequenced input: PBMCs. The receptor set was obtained from a man aged 50 or older in good health and CMV-seronegative.

The V and J genes are TRBV4-2 and TRBJ2-2; the match to TRBD2 covers 13 bases. Germline CDR1 LGHNA, CDR2 YNFKEQ. Trimming removed 5 bases from V and 0 bases from J; junction bases left unmatched: 12. CDR3 length: 20 amino acids. In DNA form, the CDR3 reads TGTGCCAGCAGCTATACCTACCCGGGACTAGCGGGGACGAACACCGGGGAGCTGTTTTTT. Translation: CASSYTYPGLAGTNTGELFF.

The chain recombines TRBV10-1 with TRBJ2-1, with 8 bases lining up with TRBD1. V lost 4 bases and J lost 6; bases outside the gene matches: 2. Germline CDR1 and CDR2: WNHNN and SYGVQD (reference sequence). The CDR3 length is 13 residues. CDR3 DNA: TGCGCCAGCAGTGGGGGACAGGTCAATGAGCAGTTCTTC. Its protein is CASSGGQVNEQFF.

This clone appeared a few times. CDR3 amino acids: CASSLGDFSGTQYF. CDR3 DNA: TGTGCCAGCAGCCTCGGGGACTTCAGCGGTACGCAGTATTTT. The chain carries TRBV5-5 and TRBJ2-3, with D possibly being TRBD2 (6 bases). From germline, CDR1 is SGHKS and CDR2 YYEKEE (reference sequence). Trimming took off 4 bases at V and 8 bases at J, with 17 bases between the two ends. This CDR3 is 14 amino acids long.

This clone was counted between two and nine times. This sequence joins TRBV11-3 and TRBJ2-1; D not certain. This CDR3 is 13 amino acids long. Germline lookup yields CDR1 SGHNT and CDR2 YENEEA. Trimming shortened V by 5 bases and J by 5 bases, and 10 bases separated the two germline ends. CDR3 residues: CASSPFGDNEQFF. CDR3 in DNA: TGTGCCAGCAGCCCTTTCGGTGACAATGAGCAGTTCTTC.

This clone was observed a handful of times. The V and J genes are TRBV4-2 and TRBJ2-6; TRBD1 matches at 8 bases. J lost 9 bases, V lost 4 bases, and 8 bases had no gene match. CDR1 LGHNA and CDR2 YNFKEQ come from the germline V gene. The CDR3 is 15 amino acids. In DNA, the CDR3 is TGTGCCAGCAGCCTCGACAGGGGCCTAGGCAACGTCCTGACTTTC. Protein product: CASSLDRGLGNVLTF.

This clone has more than one count but fewer than ten. The rearrangement uses TRBV6-1 and TRBJ1-6, with 7 bases matching TRBD1. Unmatched junction bases numbered 6, after V lost 0 bases and J lost 4 bases. There are 17 residues in the CDR3. The germline V gene has CDR1 MNHNS and CDR2 SASEGT. CDR3 coding DNA: TGTGCCAGCAGTGAAGCGCGCCTGGGACAGTATAATTCACCCCTCCACTTT. This sequence encodes CASSEARLGQYNSPLHF.

The gene calls are TRBV7-3 and TRBJ2-2; D is perhaps TRBD2 (6 bases). The V end lost 1 base, the J end lost 3 bases, and 12 bases lay between the germline ends. The CDR3 extends over 16 amino acids. Per the germline V gene, CDR1 is SGHTA and CDR2 is FQGTGA. In DNA form, the CDR3 reads TGTGCCAGCAGCTTAAGGGGGACTCCCTACACCGGGGAGCTGTTTTTT. It is translated as CASSLRGTPYTGELFF.

J is TRBJ1-4 and V is TRBV5-1; a weak D match, TRBD1 (6 bases). CDR3 length: 15 residues. Trimming cost V 6 bases and J 0 bases, with 12 bases left between them. The germline V gene has CDR1 SGHRS and CDR2 YFSETQ. CDR3 DNA: TGCGCCAGCACCTCGGACAGCCCAACTAATGAAAAACTGTTTTTT. Protein sequence: CASTSDSPTNEKLFF.

The chain recombines TRBV5-4 with TRBJ2-5; 10 nucleotides agree with TRBD2. The CDR3 length is 14 residues. Germline V CDR1 and CDR2: SGHNT, YYREEE (reference sequence). V dropped 3 bases and J dropped 3; count of bases not matched to a gene: 2. In DNA, the CDR3 is TGTGCCAGCAGCTCAAGCGGGAGGGAAGAGACCCAGTACTTC. Translated: CASSSSGREETQYF.

In its sample, this clone was seen a few times. The V gene is TRBV6-1, the J gene TRBJ2-5; no clear D. The CDR3 loop spans 13 amino acids. The germline CDR1 and CDR2 sequences are MNHNS and SASEGT. V lost 6 bases, J lost 5 bases, and 13 bases lay in between. The CDR3 is CASSLQDVETQYF. DNA for the CDR3: TGTGCCAGCAGCCTCCAGGATGTGGAGACCCAGTACTTC.

The CDR3 reads CASSPPSGEAFF. The CDR3, as DNA: TGTGCCAGCAGCCCTCCTTCGGGTGAAGCTTTCTTT. The chain links TRBV5-4 to TRBJ1-1; D is uncertain. CDR3 length: 12 amino acids. From germline, CDR1 is SGHNT and CDR2 YYREEE (reference sequence). V lost 4 bases, J lost 7 bases, and 11 bases lay in between. Complete variable domain (other parts from reference TRBV5-4 and TRBJ1-1): ETGVTQSPTHLIKTRGQQVTLRCSSQSGHNTVSWYQQALGQGPQFIFQYYREEENGRGNFPPRFSGLQFPNYSSELNVNALELDDSALYLCASSPPSGEAFFGQGTRLTVV.

This clone was seen more than once but under ten times. The chain recombines TRBV18 with TRBJ2-2, with 7 positions matching TRBD2. J gave up 6 bases and V 0 bases, and 7 bases lay outside the gene matches. Per germline, CDR1 KGHSH and CDR2 LQKENI. The CDR3 is 16 amino acids. CDR3 sequence: CASSPPNREEAGELFF. The CDR3, as DNA: TGTGCCAGCTCACCACCGAACCGGGAGGAGGCCGGGGAGCTGTTTTTT.

The chain recombines TRBV14 with TRBJ2-3; TRBD2 agrees at 10 bases. This CDR3 spans 18 amino acids. V shed 0 bases, J shed 6 bases, and the junction held 12 bases outside the gene matches. Per germline, CDR1 SGHDN and CDR2 FVKESK. CDR3 sequence (DNA): TGTGCCAGCAGCCAAGATCGGCTAGCGGGGGCATGGCGGGATACGCAGTATTTT. The encoded protein is CASSQDRLAGAWRDTQYF.

This rearrangement joins TRBV28 to TRBJ2-5; 12 positions agree with TRBD1. The CDR3 loop spans 16 amino acids. V shed 3 bases and J 5 bases; nucleotides not matched to a gene: 7. Germline V CDR1 and CDR2: MDHEN, SYDVKM. The CDR3 here is CASSFPGQGAGETQYF. CDR3 in DNA: TGTGCCAGCAGTTTTCCGGGACAGGGGGCTGGCGAGACCCAGTACTTC.

The CDR3 DNA sequence: TGTGCCAGCAGAGCCGGGACAGGGGTCTACGAGCAGTACTTC. Translated, it gives CASRAGTGVYEQYF. The chain uses TRBV7-2 and TRBJ2-7, with TRBD1 matching 10 bases. Looked up from germline, CDR1 is SGHTA and CDR2 is FQGNSA. The CDR3 runs to 14 residues. J lost 3 bases, V lost 6 bases, and 5 bases had no gene match.

This clone has just a few counts. V usage is TRBV6-5 and J usage is TRBJ1-2; maybe TRBD1 (5 bases). The CDR3 length is 13 residues. The germline gives CDR1 MNHEY, CDR2 SVGAGI. The V end lost 8 bases, the J end lost 6 bases, and 16 bases lay between the germline ends. For the CDR3, the DNA is TGTGCCAGCTTTAGACAGCCTTCCCATGGCTACACCTTC. Translation gives CASFRQPSHGYTF.

J is TRBJ2-7 and V is TRBV6-6; possible D gene TRBD2, 6 bases. Trimming shortened V by 5 bases and J by 7 bases, and 18 bases separated the two germline ends. The CDR3 spans 14 residues. CDR1 is MNHNY, CDR2 SVGAGI, per germline (reference sequence). CDR3 DNA: TGTGCCAGCAGTAGGTGCGGGGCCGCCTGTGAGCAGTACTTC. Protein product: CASSRCGAACEQYF.

This chain links TRBV11-1 with TRBJ2-2; D is unresolved. CDR1 and CDR2 (germline): SGHAT, FQDESV (reference sequence). V dropped 3 bases and J dropped 5 bases, with 7 bases sitting between them. The CDR3 is 13 amino acids. The CDR3 protein is CASSLFETGELFF. DNA for the CDR3: TGTGCCAGCAGCTTGTTCGAGACCGGGGAGCTGTTTTTT.

This clone was observed a few times. The V and J genes are TRBV11-2 and TRBJ2-5, with TRBD2 identical over 8 bases. V was clipped by 7 bases and J by 4 bases; unmatched bases: 8. This CDR3 is built from 14 residues. The V gene's germline CDR1 is SGHAT and CDR2 FQNNGV. The CDR3 loop is CASTPGLVGETQYF. CDR3 sequence (DNA): TGTGCCAGCACCCCGGGACTAGTAGGAGAGACCCAGTACTTC.

This clone was seen more than once but under ten times. The chain employs TRBV29-1 and TRBJ2-1, with TRBD2 identical over 12 bases. Germline V lookup: CDR1 SQVTM, CDR2 ANQGSEA. The CDR3 is made up of 14 amino acids. The junction had 10 bases not matched to a gene; V was cut back by 4 bases and J by 12 bases. The CDR3, as DNA: TGCAGCGTTGTGGGGCTAGCGGGAGGGCCTATGCAGTTCTTC. Protein: CSVVGLAGGPMQFF.

The CDR3 sequence is CASSYSTSGGYEQYF. CDR3 in DNA: TGTGCCAGCAGTTACTCGACTAGCGGGGGGTACGAGCAGTACTTC. This chain links TRBV6-5 with TRBJ2-7; 13 bases line up with TRBD2. J lost 4 bases, V lost 0 bases, and 0 bases had no gene match. CDR1 is MNHEY and CDR2 is SVGAGI in the germline V gene. This CDR3 region has 15 residues.

This clone occurred a few times. This chain joins TRBV18 and TRBJ2-7, with D maybe TRBD2 (5 bases). V lost 1 base, J lost 7 bases, and 14 bases lay in between. The CDR3 covers 14 residues. Germline V gene lookup returns CDR1 KGHSH and CDR2 LQKENI. CDR3 DNA sequence: TGTGCCAGCTCACCACAACCCTTGACGGGGGAGCAGTACTTC. It encodes CASSPQPLTGEQYF.

The chain links TRBV28 to TRBJ2-1, with 10 positions matching TRBD2. CDR1 and CDR2 (germline): MDHEN, SYDVKM. The CDR3 totals 15 residues. The ends lost 7 bases at V and 6 bases at J; junction bases unmatched: 9. The CDR3 loop is CASTLSGRFSNEQFF. The CDR3 nucleotides are TGTGCCAGCACTCTTAGCGGGAGGTTTTCCAATGAGCAGTTCTTC.

The gene calls are TRBV4-1 and TRBJ2-7; perhaps TRBD2 as D (6 bases). CDR3 length equals 14 residues. Trimming stripped 1 base from V and 12 bases from J, with 19 bases between. Germline CDR1 reads MGHRA; CDR2 reads YSYEKL. The CDR3 reads CASSQAGLSSPPYF. The CDR3 region has the DNA TGCGCCAGCAGCCAAGCGGGACTGTCCTCTCCCCCGTACTTC.

The chain recombines TRBV28 with TRBJ1-1; TRBD1 matches at 7 bases. The CDR3 has 16 amino acids. V dropped 7 bases and J dropped 1; count of bases not matched to a gene: 12. Germline values: CDR1 MDHEN, CDR2 SYDVKM. In nucleotides, the CDR3 is TGTGCCAGCACCGGGGCGGGACAGCAAAAGAACACTGAAGCTTTCTTT. Translating it yields CASTGAGQQKNTEAFF.

This clone appeared a few times. The V call is TRBV19, the J call TRBJ1-2; D gene ambiguous. CDR1 is LNHDA and CDR2 is SQIVND in the germline V gene (reference sequence). V was clipped by 5 bases and J by 5 bases, with 12 bases between them. The CDR3 is 13 residues long. The CDR3 DNA reads TGTGCCAGTAGTCAAGAGGGCCAGTATGGCTACACCTTC. Its protein product is CASSQEGQYGYTF.

The V call is TRBV21-1, the J call TRBJ2-1; the DNA was not used to check the table's D call, TRBD1. TRBV21-1 is noted as a pseudogene. The CDR3 runs to 14 residues. CDR3 region: CAVEGQGPYNEQFF. Here the CDR3 DNA reads TGTGCCGTCGAAGGACAGGGACCCTACAATGAGCAGTTCTTC.

This clone was seen more than once but under ten times. This CDR3 reads CAISESKGGTNSPLHF. The CDR3, as DNA: TGTGCCATCAGTGAGTCCAAGGGGGGGACTAATTCACCCCTCCACTTT. The chain uses TRBV10-3 and TRBJ1-6, with D possibly being TRBD1 (6 bases). CDR3 length: 16 amino acids. Germline V CDR1 and CDR2: ENHRY, SYGVKD. Trimming removed 0 bases at V and 6 bases at J, with 12 bases between.

This clone turned up a few times. This sequence joins TRBV18 and TRBJ1-4, with D uncertain. Trimming removed 2 bases from V and 4 bases from J, with 8 bases in between. The CDR3 has 14 residues. The germline V gene has CDR1 KGHSH and CDR2 LQKENI. This CDR3 reads CASSPGQNNEKLFF. CDR3 sequence (DNA): TGTGCCAGCTCACCAGGGCAGAATAATGAAAAACTGTTTTTT.